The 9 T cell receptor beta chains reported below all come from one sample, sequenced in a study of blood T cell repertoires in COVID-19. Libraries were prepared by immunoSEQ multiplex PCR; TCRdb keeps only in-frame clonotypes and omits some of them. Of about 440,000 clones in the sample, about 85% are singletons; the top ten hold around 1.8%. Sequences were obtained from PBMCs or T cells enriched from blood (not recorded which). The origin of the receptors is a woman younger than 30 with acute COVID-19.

CDR3 sequence reads: CASSLLAASYEQYF. Written as DNA, the CDR3 is TGTGCCAGCAGCCTACTAGCGGCATCCTACGAGCAGTACTTC. This rearrangement joins TRBV7-8 to TRBJ2-7; 8 bases match TRBD2. Germline loops: CDR1 SGHVS, CDR2 FQNEAQ. CDR3 size: 14 residues. V dropped 5 bases and J dropped 1; count of bases not matched to a gene: 4.

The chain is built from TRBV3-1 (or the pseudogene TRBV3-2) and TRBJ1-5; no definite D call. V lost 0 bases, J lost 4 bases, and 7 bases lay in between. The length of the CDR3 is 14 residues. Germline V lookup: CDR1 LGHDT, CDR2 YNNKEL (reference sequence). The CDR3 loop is CASSQDLVNQPQHF. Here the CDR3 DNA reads TGTGCCAGCAGCCAAGATCTAGTTAATCAGCCCCAGCATTTT.

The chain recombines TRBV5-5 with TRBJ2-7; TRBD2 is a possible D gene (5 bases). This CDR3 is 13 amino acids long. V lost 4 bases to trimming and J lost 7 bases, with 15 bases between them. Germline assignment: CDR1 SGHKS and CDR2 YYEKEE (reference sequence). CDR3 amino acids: CASSMRVSEEQYF. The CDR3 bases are TGTGCCAGCAGCATGCGGGTATCGGAGGAGCAGTACTTC.

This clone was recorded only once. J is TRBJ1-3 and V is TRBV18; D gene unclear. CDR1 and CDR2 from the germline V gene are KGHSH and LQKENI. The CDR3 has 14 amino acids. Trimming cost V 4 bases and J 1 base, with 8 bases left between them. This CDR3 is CASSLTESGNTIYF. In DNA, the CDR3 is TGTGCCAGCTCACTCACGGAGTCTGGAAACACCATATATTTT. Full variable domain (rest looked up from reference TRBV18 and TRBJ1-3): NAGVMQNPRHLVRRRGQEARLRCSPMKGHSHVYWYRQLPEEGLKFMVYLQKENIIDESGMPKERFSAEFPKEGPSILRIQQVVRGDSAAYFCASSLTESGNTIYFGEGSWLTVV.

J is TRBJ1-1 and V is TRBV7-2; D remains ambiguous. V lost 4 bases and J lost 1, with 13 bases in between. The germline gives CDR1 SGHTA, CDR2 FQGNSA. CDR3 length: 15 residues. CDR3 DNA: TGTGCCAGCAGCTCCGTCGGCGGAGAGAACACTGAAGCTTTCTTT. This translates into CASSSVGGENTEAFF.

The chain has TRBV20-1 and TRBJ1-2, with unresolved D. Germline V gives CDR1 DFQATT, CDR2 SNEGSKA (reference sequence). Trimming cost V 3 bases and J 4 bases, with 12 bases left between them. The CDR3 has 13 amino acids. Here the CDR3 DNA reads TGCAGTGCTAGTGATAACAGCCTCTATGGCTACACCTTC. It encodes CSASDNSLYGYTF.

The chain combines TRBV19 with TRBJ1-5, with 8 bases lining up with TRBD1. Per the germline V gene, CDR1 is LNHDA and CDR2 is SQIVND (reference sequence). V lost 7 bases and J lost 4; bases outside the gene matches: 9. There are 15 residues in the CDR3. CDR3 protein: CASTPYGQGNQPQHF. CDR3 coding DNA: TGTGCCAGTACCCCGTACGGACAGGGTAATCAGCCCCAGCATTTT.

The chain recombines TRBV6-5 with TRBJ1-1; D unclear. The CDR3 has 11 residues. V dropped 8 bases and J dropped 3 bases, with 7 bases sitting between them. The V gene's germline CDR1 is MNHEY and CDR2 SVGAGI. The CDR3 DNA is TGTGCCAGCTACCGGGACACTGAAGCTTTCTTT. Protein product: CASYRDTEAFF.

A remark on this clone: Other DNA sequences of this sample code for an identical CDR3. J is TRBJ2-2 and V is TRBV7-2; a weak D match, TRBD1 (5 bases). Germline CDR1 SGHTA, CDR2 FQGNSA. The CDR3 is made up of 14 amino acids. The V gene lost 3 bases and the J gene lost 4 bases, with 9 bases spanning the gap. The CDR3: CASSFQGGTGELFF. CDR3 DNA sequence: TGTGCCAGCAGCTTCCAGGGTGGCACCGGGGAGCTGTTTTTT.